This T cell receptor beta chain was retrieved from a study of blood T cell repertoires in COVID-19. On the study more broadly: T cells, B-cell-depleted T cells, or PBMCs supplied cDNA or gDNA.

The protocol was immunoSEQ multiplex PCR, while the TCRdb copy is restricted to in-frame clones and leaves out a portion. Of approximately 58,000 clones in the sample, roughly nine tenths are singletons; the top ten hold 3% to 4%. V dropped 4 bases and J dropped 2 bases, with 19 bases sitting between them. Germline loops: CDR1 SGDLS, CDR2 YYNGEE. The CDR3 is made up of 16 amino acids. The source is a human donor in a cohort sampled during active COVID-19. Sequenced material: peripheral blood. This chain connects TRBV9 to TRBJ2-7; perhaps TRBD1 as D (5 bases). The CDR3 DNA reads TGTGCCAGCAGCTTTTCATCATCAGGGCCGACCTACGAGCAGTACTTC. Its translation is CASSFSSSGPTYEQYF.